These 26 T cell receptor beta chains share one sample of origin, sequenced in a study of monozygotic twins with inflammatory bowel disease. TCRdb reanalyzed the 5' RACE reads and collapses them to one entry per CDR3 protein, without DNA. This repertoire includes about 300,000 distinct CDR3 sequences. Sequenced sample: blood. All receptors derive from a human donor with ulcerative colitis or Crohn's disease, or a healthy co-twin of an affected twin (not recorded which).

V gene TRBV7-9 combines with J gene TRBJ2-1. The CDR3 consists of 14 residues. From germline, CDR1 is SEHNR and CDR2 FQNEAQ (reference sequence). CDR3 residues: CASSLSASGNEQFF.

The chain carries TRBV12-3 or TRBV12-4 and TRBJ2-7. The CDR3 contains 11 residues. Here the CDR3 reads CASKVGDEQYF.

The chain carries TRBV7-2 and TRBJ2-3; the TRBD2 assignment by TCRdb is unverifiable without DNA. Germline lookup yields CDR1 SGHTA and CDR2 FQGNSA. This CDR3 is built from 17 residues. The CDR3 protein is CASSPSGLLKPTDTQYF.

This chain links TRBV24-1 with TRBJ2-3; TCRdb picks TRBD2, but there is no DNA to check that call. The CDR3 covers 14 residues. Germline lookup yields CDR1 KGHDR and CDR2 SFDVKD. The CDR3 sequence is CATTSDPSTDTQYF.

The rearrangement uses TRBV18 and TRBJ2-1. Germline CDR1 and CDR2: KGHSH and LQKENI. The CDR3 sequence is 11 residues long. CDR3 loop: CASSPRDEQFF.

This chain links TRBV12-3 or TRBV12-4 with TRBJ2-2; TCRdb indicates TRBD1, and absent DNA this call remains unverified. The CDR3 totals 14 residues. CDR3 sequence: CAWARGARTGELFF.

This sequence joins TRBV11-2 and TRBJ2-1; TCRdb lists TRBD1, though no DNA is available to test this call. CDR3 length equals 16 residues. Germline CDR1 reads SGHAT; CDR2 reads FQNNGV. The CDR3: CASSLDSWGRRNEQFF.

The rearrangement uses TRBV14 and TRBJ2-2; the TCRdb D gene call, TRBD1, has no DNA to confirm it. CDR1 is SGHDN and CDR2 is FVKESK in the germline V gene. This CDR3 contains 17 residues. The CDR3 region is CASSQDGGKGRTGELFF.

This rearrangement joins TRBV24-1 to TRBJ2-5; TCRdb's D gene call, TRBD1, goes unchecked for lack of DNA. Germline values: CDR1 KGHDR, CDR2 SFDVKD. There are 12 residues in the CDR3. This CDR3 is CATSDPTGAAYF.

The chain uses TRBV3-1 and TRBJ2-7. The CDR3 loop spans 12 amino acids. Germline-derived CDR1 and CDR2 are LGHDT and YNNKEL (reference sequence). The CDR3 spells CASSDKSYEQYF.

V usage is TRBV5-1 and J usage is TRBJ2-1; TCRdb indicates TRBD1, and absent DNA this call remains unverified. From germline, CDR1 is SGHRS and CDR2 YFSETQ. The CDR3 runs 16 residues. Here the CDR3 reads CASSLVGAGGYNEQFF. The whole variable domain, filled in from reference TRBV5-1 and TRBJ2-1, reads KAGVTQTPRYLIKTRGQQVTLSCSPISGHRSVSWYQQTPGQGLQFLFEYFSETQRNKGNFPGRFSGRQFSNSRSEMNVSTLELGDSALYLCASSLVGAGGYNEQFFGPGTRLTVL.

The chain couples TRBV7-6 to TRBJ2-1; the D gene TCRdb calls, TRBD1, cannot be checked with no DNA. The CDR3 runs to 14 residues. Per the germline V gene, CDR1 is SGHVS and CDR2 is FNYEAQ. The chain's CDR3 is CASRSTGAGNEQFF.

The V gene is TRBV24-1, the J gene TRBJ2-3. Germline V gene lookup returns CDR1 KGHDR and CDR2 SFDVKD. This CDR3 contains 11 residues. The CDR3 protein is CATRLRGTGYF.

This chain uses TRBV20-1 with TRBJ2-1. The germline V gene has CDR1 DFQATT and CDR2 SNEGSKA (reference sequence). This CDR3 spans 12 amino acids. CDR3 sequence reads: CSARADRNEQFF.

Here the CDR3 reads CASSLDVGLNTDTQYF. The gene calls are TRBV28 and TRBJ2-3; the TRBD2 assignment by TCRdb is unverifiable without DNA. The CDR3 spans 16 residues. Germline V gene sequence: CDR1 MDHEN, CDR2 SYDVKM.

J is TRBJ2-7 and V is TRBV5-1; absent DNA, TCRdb's TRBD1 call cannot be checked. The CDR3 is made up of 15 amino acids. CDR1 is SGHRS, CDR2 YFSETQ, per germline. The CDR3 region is CASTPQGTGGVEQYF.

V and J are TRBV2 and TRBJ2-1. The CDR3 has 15 amino acids. Germline loops: CDR1 SNHLY, CDR2 FYNNEI. CDR3 protein: CASSESGVSYNEQFF.

The V and J genes are TRBV20-1 and TRBJ1-1; TCRdb calls TRBD1, which cannot be checked without DNA. CDR3 length equals 15 residues. The germline gives CDR1 DFQATT, CDR2 SNEGSKA (reference sequence). The chain's CDR3 is CSARPGTGKNTEAFF.

The chain recombines TRBV5-1 with TRBJ2-1. The CDR3 covers 14 residues. CDR1 and CDR2 (germline): SGHRS, YFSETQ. The chain's CDR3 is CASSLGGPDYEQFF. The full variable domain, its missing parts supplied by reference TRBV5-1 and TRBJ2-1, is KAGVTQTPRYLIKTRGQQVTLSCSPISGHRSVSWYQQTPGQGLQFLFEYFSETQRNKGNFPGRFSGRQFSNSRSEMNVSTLELGDSALYLCASSLGGPDYEQFFGPGTRLTVL.

The rearrangement uses TRBV18 and TRBJ2-1. Germline CDR1 is KGHSH and CDR2 is LQKENI. The CDR3 is 12 amino acids. CDR3 loop: CASSPLGDEQFF.

This chain joins TRBV4-3 and TRBJ2-7; TCRdb calls TRBD1, which cannot be checked without DNA. The CDR3 extends over 15 amino acids. Looked up from germline, CDR1 is LGHNA and CDR2 is YSLEER. This chain's CDR3 is CASSQAGDAIYEQYF.

The V and J genes are TRBV11-2 and TRBJ2-3; there is no DNA to check the TCRdb D call of TRBD1. CDR3 length equals 18 residues. Germline CDR1 SGHAT, CDR2 FQNNGV. The CDR3 region is CASSLVGGGKGVTDTQYF.

The gene calls are TRBV12-3 or TRBV12-4 and TRBJ2-3. The CDR3 runs 18 residues. The CDR3 sequence is CASSILQGFFAGTDTQYF.

The chain's CDR3 is CASSSGRYSNQPQHF. J is TRBJ1-5 and V is TRBV7-8; TCRdb gives TRBD1 as the D gene, but with no DNA this cannot be confirmed. CDR1 SGHVS and CDR2 FQNEAQ come from the germline V gene. The CDR3 sequence is 15 residues long.

V usage is TRBV10-3 and J usage is TRBJ1-3. CDR1 and CDR2 (germline): ENHRY, SYGVKD. This CDR3 has 15 residues. The chain's CDR3 is CAINHGSNSGNTIYF.

The chain uses TRBV18 and TRBJ2-1; TCRdb indicates TRBD1, and absent DNA this call remains unverified. The germline V gene has CDR1 KGHSH and CDR2 LQKENI. This CDR3 has 14 amino acids. The CDR3 reads CASSPPSQAYEQFF. Variable domain in full (rest from reference TRBV18 and TRBJ2-1): NAGVMQNPRHLVRRRGQEARLRCSPMKGHSHVYWYRQLPEEGLKFMVYLQKENIIDESGMPKERFSAEFPKEGPSILRIQQVVRGDSAAYFCASSPPSQAYEQFFGPGTRLTVL.